This T cell receptor beta chain was recorded in a study of blood T cell repertoires in COVID-19. Looking at the study overall: Sample material is recorded as cDNA or gDNA derived from T cells, B-cell-depleted T cells, or PBMCs.

V lost 0 bases to trimming and J lost 7 bases; unmatched junction nucleotides: 13. Germline CDR1 reads SGHNT; CDR2 reads YYREEE (reference sequence). The CDR3 sequence is 16 residues long. Profiled with immunoSEQ multiplex PCR; TCRdb holds only in-frame clones, not every one. The data hold about 69,000 clones, with 75% to 90% observed a single time. The sequence derives from a man aged 35-49 years with COVID-19, enrolled during active disease. The sequenced material came from peripheral blood. The chain combines TRBV5-4 with TRBJ2-7, with 7 bases fitting TRBD2. The chain's CDR3 is CASSLGGGASTMEQYF. CDR3 in DNA: TGTGCCAGCAGCTTGGGGGGGGGAGCGTCTACGATGGAGCAGTACTTC.